Detailed here is one TCR beta chain. Its antigen is unknown. The record has no base qualities; no much larger clone is one base away. The immunoSEQ Assay, a bias-controlled multiplex PCR, was used to amplify TCRbeta CDR3 regions from genomic DNA. In the source study's methods: Nucleated cell counts per sample were estimated from amplification of reference gene primers within the assay. Sequence reads were collapsed and filtered to measure the absolute abundance of every unique TCRbeta CDR3 rearrangement. For each sample, productive Simpson clonality was calculated by taking the square root of Simpson's diversity index across productive rearrangements. Drawn from immuneACCESS, this table holds only the in-frame rearrangements with V and J called that TCRdb kept. Clones are partly lost; checked studies trace under half to an unresolved V gene and leave the rest unexplained. V and J calls and clone size follow that table, whereas D and trimming were derived from the DNA. In this sample the table shows 150,000 to 200,000 clones, around 90% of which occur a single time. The ten largest account for about 2.3% of the sample.

From the germline V gene (reference sequence), CDR1 is GTSNPN and CDR2 is SVGIG. Including the terminal cysteine and phenylalanine, the CDR3 comprises 12 residues. The only DNA kept is the CDR3, 36 bases in frame from the first base. After removal of 1 base from V and 7 bases from J, the junction retains 3 bases not matched to a gene. Whole blood was collected in K2EDTA tubes by collaborating institutions according to the institutions' own protocols. For TCRbeta analysis, collaborators shipped samples in one of three forms: frozen whole blood, isolated PBMCs, or DNA extracted from either of those sample types. The record originates from a study of blood T cell repertoires in COVID-19 (TCRdb year 2020). Regarding the complete study: The collaborator samples originated in the United States, Italy and Spain and spanned the acute and convalescent phases of COVID-19. The prospective study material was composed of cDNA or gDNA derived from T cells, B-cell-depleted T cells, or PBMCs. The dataset comprised deeply sampled blood TCRbeta repertoires from subjects exposed to, actively infected with, or recovered from COVID-19. The repertoires were released in a freely available public database meant as a resource for research on the immune response to SARS-CoV-2. The samples were drawn from the first 160 participants of the ongoing ImmuneRACE study and from 1,254 subjects provided by 6 global collaborators. A de-identified subject ID, COVID-19 status, age in years and sex were almost always included in the sample metadata. Where HLA class I and class II types were available, the types were taken from metadata supplied by the sample provider, not from assay-based typing. Study-wide findings and limitations: Clinical and demographic metadata were provided uncurated, with the amount varying by source and participant.

Material: peripheral blood. This sequence was found in a man between 18 and 29 years old with acute or convalescent COVID-19. The chain is made from TRBV30 and TRBJ1-1, with 7 junctional bases fitting TRBD1. The DNA is TGTGCCTGGAGTGGGCGACAGGGTGAAGCTTTCTTT. Translated, it reads CAWSGRQGEAFF.